The rows below give T cell receptor beta chains drawn from one sample of a study of CD8 T cells in ankylosing spondylitis. From the 5' RACE reads, TCRdb called clonotypes with MiXCR, one entry per CDR3 protein. This table holds roughly 700,000 distinct CDR3 sequences, 15% to 20% found once. What was sequenced was blood, either unsorted or a sorted T cell fraction (not recorded which). Receptors were obtained from a male donor with ankylosing spondylitis. CDR3s include the opening cysteine and the closing phenylalanine or tryptophan. Clone sizes are given selectively: once, few, many, or a class where the clone is expanded.

- 15 TRBV29-1 CSVTGLAGASYEQYF
- 16 TRBV6-1 CASSFGGRASGNTIYF
- 14 TRBV11-3 CASSDGRISGEQYF
- 11 TRBV30 CAWSTGEPQYF
few 14 TRBV30 CAWSGDGSNYGYTF
- 13 TRBV30 CAWRDAPAEPQHF
- 15 TRBV5-8 CASLPPGDSLETQYF
- 13 TRBV10-3 CADGVGRDNEQFF
few 13 TRBV18 CASSPTVGYEQYF
- 13 TRBV18 CASSPLGSYEQYF
- 15 TRBV5-6 CASSRTYMNTGELFF
- 16 TRBV12-3/TRBV12-4 CASSWDREYMNTEAFF
- 14 TRBV12-3/TRBV12-4 CASTVYGGWETQYF
- 15 TRBV5-1 CASSSVRAGDYGYTF
few 14 TRBV4-1 CASSQDFYSYEQYF
few 15 TRBV29-1 CSVLSGYRVYNEQFF
few 16 TRBV12-3/TRBV12-4 CASPPGTSGSTDTQYF
- 16 TRBV5-5 CASSLEYSGGNQPQHF
few 14 TRBV6-1 CASTNPSVPYEQYF
- 19 TRBV20-1 CSARDLMGGLAGVSDTQYF
many 13 TRBV20-1 CSPPKAENTEAFF
- 14 TRBV7-3 CASSPGLEGYEQFF
few 15 TRBV4-2 CASSQDLSGLAGQYF
- 18 TRBV7-8 CASSPYAGTSGRPGELFF
many 14 TRBV4-1 CASSRDSYNSPLHF
- 14 TRBV5-5 CASSFMVRDREAFF
few 16 TRBV5-5 CASSLVANSKGDEQYF
- 17 TRBV4-2 CASSQDFAVASGNTIYF
- 14 TRBV4-1 CASSQENVGTEAFF
- 13 TRBV18 CASAPGLRETQYF
- 15 TRBV5-6 CASSWRDRWNTEAFF
- 13 TRBV29-1 CSVEADSGNTIYF
many 13 TRBV27 CASSSLLGPEEYF
- 16 TRBV4-2 CASSQDRQYFNNEQFF
- 14 TRBV6-1 CASRPLDGNTEAFF
- 15 TRBV12-3/TRBV12-4 CASRYLAARGDEQFF
- 12 TRBV29-1 CSARESSYEQYF
few 14 TRBV15 CATSSRIGVYEQYF
many 16 TRBV5-1 CASSRGTGGLTDTQYF
- 14 TRBV29-1 CSVVVATHSYEQYF
few 14 TRBV5-6 CASSPGHTGSEQFF
many 12 TRBV20-1 CSASPLNTEAFF
few 16 TRBV3-1 CASSLNPGAGNQPQHF
many 16 TRBV5-1 CASSSRTSGGTDTQYF
- 14 TRBV2 CASSEIQGSHEQYF
few 15 TRBV12-3/TRBV12-4 CASSPRSEVQETQYF